These T cell receptor beta chains were read from a single sample in a study. MiXCR, applied by TCRdb to the 5' RACE reads, yields one record per CDR3 protein. This table holds tens of thousands of distinct CDR3 sequences, about 28% found once. The sequencing input was naive CD4+ T cells sorted from blood. The receptors were gathered from a female donor with breast cancer. Both conserved end residues are part of each CDR3. D genes are given only for firm matches. Clone size is stated in some rows and not others, as once, few, many or a class when expanded.

size	V	D	J	CDR3	DNA
many	TRBV6-2/TRBV6-3	NA	TRBJ2-7	CASSYPPAGEQYF	TGTGCCAGCAGTTATCCACCAGCGGGCGAGCAGTACTTC
few	TRBV9	NA	TRBJ2-1	CASSVEGRSYNEQFF	TGTGCCAGCAGCGTAGAAGGGCGCTCCTACAATGAGCAGTTCTTC
many	TRBV29-1	TRBD1	TRBJ2-7	CSVVTGVPYEQYF	TGCAGCGTGGTGACAGGGGTCCCCTACGAGCAGTACTTC
many	TRBV5-1	NA	TRBJ2-5	CASSLGSQETQYF	TGCGCCAGCAGCTTGGGATCCCAAGAGACCCAGTACTTC
medium-sized	TRBV5-1	TRBD1	TRBJ1-2	CASSLGGGGNGYTF	TGCGCCAGCAGCCTCGGCGGAGGGGGCAATGGCTACACCTTC
few	TRBV20-1	TRBD2	TRBJ2-5	CSARAAAGGQETQYF	TGCAGTGCTAGAGCGGCGGCGGGGGGGCAAGAGACCCAGTACTTC
few	TRBV11-1	TRBD1	TRBJ1-4	CASSSSGTGHEKLFF	TGTGCCAGCAGCTCCTCCGGGACAGGACATGAAAAACTGTTTTTT
few	TRBV27	TRBD1	TRBJ2-7	CASSPRGTGGGMF	TGTGCCAGCAGTCCCCGTGGGACAGGGGGCGGGATGTTC
NA	TRBV4-3	TRBD2	TRBJ2-7	CAGSQGLAGAHEQYF	TGCGCCGGCAGCCAAGGACTAGCGGGAGCCCACGAGCAGTACTTC
NA	TRBV7-2	NA	TRBJ1-1	CASSSLGGWTEAFF	TGTGCCAGCAGCTCTTTGGGGGGCTGGACTGAAGCTTTCTTT
few	TRBV5-5	NA	TRBJ2-3	CASSSSRLDTQYF	TGTGCCAGCAGCTCCTCCCGGTTGGATACGCAGTATTTT
few	TRBV5-1	NA	TRBJ2-1	CASARDSDYNEQFF	TGCGCCAGCGCGCGGGACAGCGATTACAATGAGCAGTTCTTC
few	TRBV6-1	TRBD1	TRBJ1-2	CASGRDRDNGYTF	TGTGCCAGCGGAAGGGACAGGGATAATGGCTACACCTTC
few	TRBV7-9	NA	TRBJ2-7	CASSRLGYEQYF	TGTGCCAGCAGCCGACTTGGCTACGAGCAGTACTTC
NA	TRBV12-3/TRBV12-4	TRBD2	TRBJ2-1	CASSPSASGSSNEQFF	TGTGCCAGCAGCCCTTCGGCGAGCGGGAGTTCCAATGAGCAGTTCTTC
NA	TRBV5-1	TRBD1	TRBJ2-1	CASSWDRDQNEQFF	TGCGCCAGCAGCTGGGACAGGGACCAGAATGAGCAGTTCTTC
NA	TRBV4-3	NA	TRBJ1-4	CASSQSAGFGEKLFF	TGCGCCAGCAGCCAGTCCGCGGGGTTCGGGGAAAAACTGTTTTTT
few	TRBV12-3/TRBV12-4	TRBD1	TRBJ2-1	CASGPRDSRKVF	TGTGCCAGCGGACCGAGGGACAGCCGTAAAGTCTTC
NA	TRBV9	NA	TRBJ1-4	CASSDGAGSEKLFF	TGTGCCAGCAGCGACGGGGCAGGGTCTGAAAAACTGTTTTTT
NA	TRBV4-3	NA	TRBJ2-4	CASSQEVGLAKNIQYF	TGCGCCAGCAGCCAGGAGGTGGGACTAGCCAAAAACATTCAGTACTTC
few	TRBV10-3	NA	TRBJ2-4	CAISEPIRGSARNIQYF	TGTGCCATCAGTGAGCCAATCAGGGGATCAGCCAGAAACATTCAGTACTTC
NA	TRBV6-1	TRBD1	TRBJ2-2	CASKGQGDTGELFF	TGTGCCAGCAAGGGACAGGGTGATACCGGGGAGCTGTTTTTT
NA	TRBV12-3/TRBV12-4	NA	TRBJ2-1	CASRRQNEQFF	TGTGCCAGCAGGCGACAGAATGAGCAGTTCTTC
medium-sized	TRBV7-2	TRBD2	TRBJ2-1	CASTRRASGGTEQFF	TGTGCCAGCACCCGGCGAGCTAGCGGGGGGACGGAGCAGTTCTTC
few	TRBV28	TRBD2	TRBJ2-7	CASNKPGLADYEQYF	TGTGCCAGCAACAAACCGGGACTAGCGGACTACGAGCAGTACTTC
many	TRBV7-9	TRBD2	TRBJ2-1	CASSLSLAGAYNEQFF	TGTGCCAGCAGCTTATCCCTAGCGGGAGCCTACAATGAGCAGTTCTTC
many	TRBV6-6	NA	TRBJ1-6	CASSYGGDNSPLHF	TGTGCCAGCAGTTACGGGGGAGATAATTCACCCCTCCACTTT
many	TRBV7-2	NA	TRBJ1-5	CASSTRTGLDQPQHF	TGTGCCAGCAGCACCCGGACGGGGCTTGATCAGCCCCAGCATTTT
many	TRBV29-1	NA	TRBJ2-2	CSVRGSGELFF	TGCAGCGTGAGGGGATCCGGGGAGCTGTTTTTT
NA	TRBV7-9	TRBD1	TRBJ2-7	CASSPIGGGGQAVPQYF	TGTGCCAGCAGCCCGATAGGGGGTGGGGGACAGGCAGTACCACAGTACTTC
NA	TRBV4-3	NA	TRBJ2-5	CASSYDRETQYF	TGCGCCAGCAGCTACGACAGGGAGACCCAGTACTTC
NA	TRBV11-3	NA	TRBJ2-4	CASSLGPGAKNIQYF	TGTGCCAGCAGCTTAGGCCCGGGAGCCAAAAACATTCAGTACTTC
NA	TRBV5-5	NA	TRBJ1-1	CASNGQHPGNTEAFF	TGTGCCAGCAACGGACAGCACCCGGGGAACACTGAAGCTTTCTTT
NA	TRBV11-2	NA	TRBJ2-1	CASIGNRLANEQFF	TGTGCCAGCATCGGAAACCGACTGGCAAATGAGCAGTTCTTC
medium-sized	TRBV12-3/TRBV12-4	NA	TRBJ1-5	CASSRTDGDQPQHF	TGTGCCAGCAGTCGGACGGATGGGGATCAGCCCCAGCATTTT
NA	TRBV12-3/TRBV12-4	NA	TRBJ1-2	CASRIGRNNYGYTF	TGTGCCAGCAGGATCGGTCGAAACAACTATGGCTACACCTTC
few	TRBV7-3	NA	TRBJ2-3	CASSPNKGDTQYF	TGTGCCAGCAGCCCCAACAAGGGAGATACGCAGTATTTT
NA	TRBV25-1	NA	TRBJ2-1	CASSDKGSYNEQFF	TGTGCCAGCAGTGATAAAGGGTCCTACAATGAGCAGTTCTTC
few	TRBV20-1	TRBD2	TRBJ2-3	CSASDAPRGRERTDTQYF	TGCAGTGCTAGCGATGCCCCCCGAGGGCGGGAGAGGACAGATACGCAGTATTTT
NA	TRBV11-2	NA	TRBJ1-5	CASSFSDNQPQHF	TGTGCCAGCAGCTTTTCCGACAATCAGCCCCAGCATTTT
few	TRBV5-1	TRBD2	TRBJ2-3	CASTGGRDSDTQYF	TGCGCCAGCACAGGCGGGAGGGACTCAGATACGCAGTATTTT
NA	TRBV28	NA	TRBJ2-3	CASRTSSGTDTQYF	TGTGCCAGCAGAACTAGCTCTGGCACAGATACGCAGTATTTT
many	TRBV4-3	TRBD1	TRBJ2-3	CASSQDLTGTGRTSTDTQYF	TGCGCCAGCAGCCAAGATTTGACCGGGACAGGGAGAACTTCCACAGATACGCAGTATTTT
NA	TRBV7-9	TRBD1	TRBJ2-1	CASSWNRGTGNEQFF	TGTGCCAGCAGCTGGAACAGGGGGACGGGGAATGAGCAGTTCTTC
NA	TRBV29-1	TRBD1	TRBJ2-3	CSVALGQGISGTDTQYF	TGCAGCGTTGCTCTGGGACAGGGGATTTCGGGCACAGATACGCAGTATTTT
few	TRBV5-4	TRBD2	TRBJ2-1	CASSLLAGGYEQFF	TGTGCCAGCAGCTTACTAGCGGGAGGGTATGAGCAGTTCTTC
NA	TRBV6-5	NA	TRBJ2-6	CASSHPWDTSSGANVLTF	TGTGCCAGCAGCCACCCTTGGGACACGAGCTCTGGGGCCAACGTCCTGACTTTC
NA	TRBV7-8	NA	TRBJ2-7	CASSPPSGITSSYEQYF	TGTGCCAGCAGCCCCCCATCGGGCATAACGAGCTCCTACGAGCAGTACTTC
NA	TRBV5-1	TRBD1	TRBJ2-5	CASSVGDRGAQETQYF	TGCGCCAGCAGCGTTGGGGACAGGGGCGCACAAGAGACCCAGTACTTC
NA	TRBV6-5	NA	TRBJ2-5	CASSYSLEDSGAGKETQYF	TGTGCCAGCAGTTACTCCCTTGAGGACAGTGGAGCCGGTAAAGAGACCCAGTACTTC
NA	TRBV13	NA	TRBJ1-2	CASSLNRANYGYTF	TGTGCCAGCAGCTTGAACAGAGCTAACTATGGCTACACCTTC
NA	TRBV5-1	TRBD1	TRBJ2-3	CASEQGEQDTQYF	TGCGCCAGCGAACAGGGGGAGCAAGATACGCAGTATTTT
medium-sized	TRBV6-6	TRBD1	TRBJ2-1	CASSWSGTGGLYNEQFF	TGTGCCAGCAGTTGGTCCGGGACAGGGGGCCTCTACAATGAGCAGTTCTTC
NA	TRBV7-3	TRBD1	TRBJ2-7	CASSLKGQGFDEQYF	TGTGCCAGCAGCTTAAAGGGACAGGGGTTCGACGAGCAGTACTTC
few	TRBV9	NA	TRBJ2-2	CASKNTGELFF	TGTGCCAGCAAAAACACCGGGGAGCTGTTTTTT
few	TRBV20-1	TRBD1	TRBJ2-1	CSARDRAPTRGGKRYNEQFF	TGCAGTGCTAGAGATCGAGCCCCCACTAGAGGGGGCAAACGGTACAATGAGCAGTTCTTC
few	TRBV4-2	NA	TRBJ1-6	CASSQRSDWSSYNSPLHF	TGTGCCAGCAGCCAACGATCTGACTGGAGCTCCTATAATTCACCCCTCCACTTT
NA	TRBV5-1	TRBD1	TRBJ1-1	CASSLAGTENREAFF	TGCGCCAGCAGCTTGGCCGGGACAGAAAACCGTGAAGCTTTCTTT
NA	TRBV20-1	NA	TRBJ2-6	CSARGEDSRSGANVLTF	TGCAGTGCTAGAGGGGAGGACAGTCGCTCTGGGGCCAACGTCCTGACTTTC